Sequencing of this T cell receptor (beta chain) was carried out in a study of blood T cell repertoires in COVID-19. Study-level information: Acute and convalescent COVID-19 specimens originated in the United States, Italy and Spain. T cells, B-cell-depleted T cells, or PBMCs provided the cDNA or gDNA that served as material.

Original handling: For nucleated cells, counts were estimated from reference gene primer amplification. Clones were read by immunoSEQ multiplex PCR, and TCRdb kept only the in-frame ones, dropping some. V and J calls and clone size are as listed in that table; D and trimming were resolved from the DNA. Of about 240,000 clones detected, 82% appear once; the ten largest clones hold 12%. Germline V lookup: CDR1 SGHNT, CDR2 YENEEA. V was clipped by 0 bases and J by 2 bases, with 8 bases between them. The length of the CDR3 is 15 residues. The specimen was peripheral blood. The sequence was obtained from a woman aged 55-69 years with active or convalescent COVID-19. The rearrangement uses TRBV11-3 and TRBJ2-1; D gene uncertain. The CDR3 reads CASSLEYSPYNEQFF. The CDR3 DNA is TGTGCCAGCAGCTTAGAGTACAGCCCCTACAATGAGCAGTTCTTC.